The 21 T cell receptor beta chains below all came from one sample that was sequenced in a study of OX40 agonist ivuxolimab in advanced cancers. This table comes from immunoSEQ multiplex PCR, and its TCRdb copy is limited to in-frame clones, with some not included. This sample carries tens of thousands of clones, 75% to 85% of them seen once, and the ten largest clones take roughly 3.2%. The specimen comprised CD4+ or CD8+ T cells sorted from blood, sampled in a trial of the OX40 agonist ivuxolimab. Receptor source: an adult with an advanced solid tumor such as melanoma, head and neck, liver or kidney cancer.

The CDR3 loop is CASSITPTANYGYTF. For the CDR3, the DNA is TGTGCCAGTAGTATCACCCCTACGGCTAACTATGGCTACACCTTC. The genes are TRBV19 and TRBJ1-2; the D is unclear. Germline V gene data show CDR1 as LNHDA and CDR2 as SQIVND (reference sequence). The CDR3 is made up of 15 amino acids. V shed 3 bases and J shed 0 bases, with 11 bases lying between them.

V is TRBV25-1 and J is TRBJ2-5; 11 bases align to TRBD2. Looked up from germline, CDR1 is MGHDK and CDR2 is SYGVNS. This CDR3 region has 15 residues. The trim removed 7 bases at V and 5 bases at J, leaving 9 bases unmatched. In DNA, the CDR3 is TGTGCCAGCACCACACTAGCGGGAGTTGGGGAGACCCAGTACTTC. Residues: CASTTLAGVGETQYF.

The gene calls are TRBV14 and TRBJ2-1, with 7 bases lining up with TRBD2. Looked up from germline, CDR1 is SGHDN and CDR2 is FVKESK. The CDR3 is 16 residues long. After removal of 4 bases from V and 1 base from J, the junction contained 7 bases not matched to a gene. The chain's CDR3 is CASSPQRDRSYNEQFF. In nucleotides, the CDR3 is TGTGCCAGCAGCCCTCAGCGGGACCGGTCCTACAATGAGCAGTTCTTC.

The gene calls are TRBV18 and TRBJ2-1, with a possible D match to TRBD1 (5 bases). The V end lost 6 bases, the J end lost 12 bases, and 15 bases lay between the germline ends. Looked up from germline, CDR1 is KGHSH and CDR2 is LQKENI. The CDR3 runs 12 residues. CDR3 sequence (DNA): TGTGCCAGCTCTCCTAGGGGTGATGGGCAGTTCTTC. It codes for CASSPRGDGQFF.

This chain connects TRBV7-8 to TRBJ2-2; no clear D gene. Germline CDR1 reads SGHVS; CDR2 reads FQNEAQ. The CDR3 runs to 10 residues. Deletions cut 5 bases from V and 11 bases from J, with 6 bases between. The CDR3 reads CASSTLELFF. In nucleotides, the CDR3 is TGTGCCAGCAGCACCCTCGAGCTGTTTTTT.

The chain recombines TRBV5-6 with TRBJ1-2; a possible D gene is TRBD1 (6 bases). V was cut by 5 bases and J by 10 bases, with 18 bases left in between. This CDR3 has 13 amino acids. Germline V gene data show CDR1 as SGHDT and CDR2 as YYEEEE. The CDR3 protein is CASRPRTAGVYTF. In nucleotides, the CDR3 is TGTGCCAGCAGACCGAGGACAGCCGGTGTCTACACCTTC.

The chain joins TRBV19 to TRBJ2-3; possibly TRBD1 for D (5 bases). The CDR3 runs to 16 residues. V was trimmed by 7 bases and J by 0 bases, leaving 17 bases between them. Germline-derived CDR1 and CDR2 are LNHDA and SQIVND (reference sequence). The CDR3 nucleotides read TGTGCCAGTACCCTACGCTCAGGGTTTAGCACAGATACGCAGTATTTT. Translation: CASTLRSGFSTDTQYF.

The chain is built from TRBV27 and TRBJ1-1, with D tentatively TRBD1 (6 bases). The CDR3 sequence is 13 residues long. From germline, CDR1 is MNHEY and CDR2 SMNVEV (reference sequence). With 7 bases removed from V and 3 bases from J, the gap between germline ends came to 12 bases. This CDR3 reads CASKTDRYTEAFF. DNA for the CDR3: TGTGCCAGCAAAACAGACAGGTACACTGAAGCTTTCTTT.

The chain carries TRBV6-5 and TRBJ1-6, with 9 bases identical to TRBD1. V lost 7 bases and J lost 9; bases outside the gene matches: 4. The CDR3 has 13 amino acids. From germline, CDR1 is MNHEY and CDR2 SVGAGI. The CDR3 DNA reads TGTGCCAGCATGTGGGACAGGGCTTCACCCCTCCACTTT. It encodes CASMWDRASPLHF.

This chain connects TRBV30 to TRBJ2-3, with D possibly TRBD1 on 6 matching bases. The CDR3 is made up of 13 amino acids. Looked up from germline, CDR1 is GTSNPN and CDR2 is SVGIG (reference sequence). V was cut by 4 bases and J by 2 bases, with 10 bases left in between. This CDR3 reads CAWTGALTDTQYF. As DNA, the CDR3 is TGTGCCTGGACAGGGGCCCTCACAGATACGCAGTATTTT.

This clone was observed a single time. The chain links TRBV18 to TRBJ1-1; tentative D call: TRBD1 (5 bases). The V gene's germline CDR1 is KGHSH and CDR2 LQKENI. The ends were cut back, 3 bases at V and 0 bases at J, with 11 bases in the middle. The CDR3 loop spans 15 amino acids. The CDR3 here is CASSPQEGLNTEAFF. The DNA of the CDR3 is TGTGCCAGCTCACCCCAGGAGGGGTTGAACACTGAAGCTTTCTTT.

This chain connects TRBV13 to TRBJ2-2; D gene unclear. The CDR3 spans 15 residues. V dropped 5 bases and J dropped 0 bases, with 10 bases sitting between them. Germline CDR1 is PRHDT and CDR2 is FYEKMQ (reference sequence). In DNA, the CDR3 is TGTGCCAGCAGCCGCGGAGTGACGAACACCGGGGAGCTGTTTTTT. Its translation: CASSRGVTNTGELFF.

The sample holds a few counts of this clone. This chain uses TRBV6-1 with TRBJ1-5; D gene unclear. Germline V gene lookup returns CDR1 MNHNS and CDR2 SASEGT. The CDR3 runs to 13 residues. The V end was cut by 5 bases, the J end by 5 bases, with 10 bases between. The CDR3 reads CASSKVWDQPQHF. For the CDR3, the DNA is TGTGCCAGCAGTAAGGTTTGGGATCAGCCCCAGCATTTT.

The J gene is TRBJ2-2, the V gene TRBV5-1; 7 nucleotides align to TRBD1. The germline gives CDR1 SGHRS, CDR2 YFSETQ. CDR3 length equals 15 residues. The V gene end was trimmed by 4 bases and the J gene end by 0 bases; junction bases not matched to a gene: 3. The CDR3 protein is CASSNTGANTGELFF. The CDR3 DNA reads TGCGCCAGCAGCAACACAGGGGCGAACACCGGGGAGCTGTTTTTT.

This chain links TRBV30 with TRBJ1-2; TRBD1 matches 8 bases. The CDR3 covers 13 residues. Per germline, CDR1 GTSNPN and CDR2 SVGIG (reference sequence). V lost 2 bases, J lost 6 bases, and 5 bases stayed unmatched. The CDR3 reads CAWSRTGFHGYTF. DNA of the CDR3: TGTGCCTGGAGTAGGACAGGGTTCCATGGCTACACCTTC.

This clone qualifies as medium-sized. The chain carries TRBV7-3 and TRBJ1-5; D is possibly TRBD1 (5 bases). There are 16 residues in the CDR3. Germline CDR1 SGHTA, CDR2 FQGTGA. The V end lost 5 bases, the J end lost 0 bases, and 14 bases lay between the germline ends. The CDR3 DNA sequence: TGTGCCAGCAGCCCCACGGACATGTATAGCAATCAGCCCCAGCATTTT. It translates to CASSPTDMYSNQPQHF.

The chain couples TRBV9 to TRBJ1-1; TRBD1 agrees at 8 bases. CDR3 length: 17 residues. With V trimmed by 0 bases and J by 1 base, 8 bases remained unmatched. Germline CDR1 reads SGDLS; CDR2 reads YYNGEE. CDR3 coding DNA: TGTGCCAGCAGCGTAGTAGGGAGCAGGGGGCCGAACACTGAAGCTTTCTTT. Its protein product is CASSVVGSRGPNTEAFF.

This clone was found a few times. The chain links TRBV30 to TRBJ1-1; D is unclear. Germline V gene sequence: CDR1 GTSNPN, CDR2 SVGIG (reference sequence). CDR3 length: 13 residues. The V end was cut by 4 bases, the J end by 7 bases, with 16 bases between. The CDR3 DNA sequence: TGTGCCTGGACTCCGTTGTTCGGCCATGAAGCTTTCTTT. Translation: CAWTPLFGHEAFF.

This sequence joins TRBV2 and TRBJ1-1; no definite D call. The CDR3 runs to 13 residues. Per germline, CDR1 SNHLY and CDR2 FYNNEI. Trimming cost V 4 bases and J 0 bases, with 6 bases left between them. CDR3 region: CASSVLVNTEAFF. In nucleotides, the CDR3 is TGTGCCAGCAGTGTCCTAGTGAACACTGAAGCTTTCTTT. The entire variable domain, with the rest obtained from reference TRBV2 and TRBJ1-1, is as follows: EPEVTQTPSHQVTQMGQEVILRCVPISNHLYFYWYRQILGQKVEFLVSFYNNEISEKSEIFDDQFSVERPDGSNFTLKIRSTKLEDSAMYFCASSVLVNTEAFFGQGTRLTVV.

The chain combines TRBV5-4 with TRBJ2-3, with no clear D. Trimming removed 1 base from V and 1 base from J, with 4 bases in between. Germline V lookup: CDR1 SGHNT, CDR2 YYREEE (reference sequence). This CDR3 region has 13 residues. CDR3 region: CASSLSRTDTQYF. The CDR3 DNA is TGTGCCAGCAGCTTGAGCCGCACAGATACGCAGTATTTT.

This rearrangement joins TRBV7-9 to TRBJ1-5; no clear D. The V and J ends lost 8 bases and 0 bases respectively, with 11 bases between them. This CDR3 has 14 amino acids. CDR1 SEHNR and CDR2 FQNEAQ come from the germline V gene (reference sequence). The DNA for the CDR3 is TGTGCCAGCTCTGATCGGAGTAGCAATCAGCCCCAGCATTTT. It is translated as CASSDRSSNQPQHF.